The 13 T cell receptor beta chains below come from one sample, sequenced in a study of blood T cell repertoires in COVID-19. TCRdb's table, derived via immunoSEQ multiplex PCR, lists solely in-frame clones and lacks some. The table shows approximately 130,000 clones, with 84% occurring only once. Sequenced sample: peripheral blood. These receptor sequences come from a human donor in a cohort sampled during active COVID-19.

V is TRBV3-1 (or the pseudogene TRBV3-2) and J is TRBJ1-3, with no clear D. Germline CDR1 LGHDT, CDR2 YNNKEL (reference sequence). V was trimmed by 4 bases and J by 0 bases, leaving 10 bases between them. The CDR3 contains 15 residues. The chain's CDR3 is CASSPSGASGNTIYF. DNA for the CDR3: TGTGCCAGCAGCCCCTCCGGAGCCTCTGGAAACACCATATATTTT.

The chain couples TRBV5-1 to TRBJ2-3; 8 bases are shared with TRBD1. CDR1 and CDR2 (germline): SGHRS, YFSETQ. Losses at the gene ends were 4 bases for V and 4 bases for J; bases not matched to a gene: 8. The CDR3 runs 15 residues. CDR3 in DNA: TGCGCCAGCAGCCTAGGACAGGGTTCCGCAGATACGCAGTATTTT. Its translation is CASSLGQGSADTQYF.

The V gene is TRBV4-1, the J gene TRBJ1-5; 9 nucleotides agree with TRBD1. V dropped 4 bases and J dropped 7; count of bases not matched to a gene: 5. CDR3 length equals 14 residues. Germline V gene data show CDR1 as MGHRA and CDR2 as YSYEKL. CDR3 DNA sequence: TGCGCCAGCAGCCCCGGGACAGGGATCCAGCCCCAGCATTTT. It encodes CASSPGTGIQPQHF.

The chain links TRBV6-2 or TRBV6-3 to TRBJ2-1; 12 positions agree with TRBD2. The CDR3 totals 14 residues. Per germline, CDR1 MNHEY and CDR2 SVGEGT. Germline trimming cut 6 bases from V and 6 bases from J; bases unmatched to any gene: 3. The CDR3 loop is CASSSSGGANEQFF. The CDR3 DNA follows: TGTGCCAGCAGCTCTAGCGGGGGGGCCAATGAGCAGTTCTTC.

As for this clone: The sample has other DNA sequences that encode this CDR3 too. This chain joins TRBV6-1 and TRBJ1-1, with a possible D match to TRBD1 (5 bases). Per the germline V gene, CDR1 is MNHNS and CDR2 is SASEGT. The CDR3 consists of 13 residues. V was pared by 1 base and J by 4 bases, with 7 bases between. Here the CDR3 reads CASSEGRGTEAFF. The CDR3 nucleotides are TGTGCCAGCAGTGAAGGGAGGGGCACTGAAGCTTTCTTT.

The chain recombines TRBV9 with TRBJ2-2; 8 positions match TRBD2. The CDR3 has 15 residues. V lost 6 bases and J lost 4; bases outside the gene matches: 8. Germline V lookup: CDR1 SGDLS, CDR2 YYNGEE. The CDR3 spells CASTRTGTSTGELFF. The DNA of the CDR3 is TGTGCCAGCACCCGTACCGGGACTAGCACCGGGGAGCTGTTTTTT.

The chain employs TRBV5-1 and TRBJ2-6, with 9 positions matching TRBD1. V gave up 0 bases and J gave up 2 bases; unmatched junction bases: 3. The CDR3 has 17 residues. Germline lookup yields CDR1 SGHRS and CDR2 YFSETQ. CDR3 loop: CASSLVGQGTGANVLTF. The CDR3 region has the DNA TGCGCCAGCAGCTTGGTTGGACAGGGGACTGGGGCCAACGTCCTGACTTTC.

CDR3 sequence reads: CACWAGARAVNTEAFF. CDR3 coding DNA: TGTGCCTGCTGGGCGGGGGCGCGGGCGGTGAACACTGAAGCTTTCTTT. This chain connects TRBV30 to TRBJ1-1; D possibly corresponds to TRBD1 (6 bases). The CDR3 is 16 amino acids. V was pared by 6 bases and J by 0 bases, with 20 bases between. Germline V lookup: CDR1 GTSNPN, CDR2 SVGIG (reference sequence).

This clone was seen a single time. J is TRBJ2-7 and V is TRBV19; 9 bases fit TRBD1. Germline CDR1 reads LNHDA; CDR2 reads SQIVND (reference sequence). The CDR3 is 13 residues long. V lost 8 bases, J lost 4 bases, and 6 bases stayed unmatched. The CDR3 nucleotides read TGTGCCAGTGCACGGGACAGGGCTTACGAGCAGTACTTC. Translating gives CASARDRAYEQYF. The full variable domain, rest sourced from reference TRBV19 and TRBJ2-7, is DGGITQSPKYLFRKEGQNVTLSCEQNLNHDAMYWYRQDPGQGLRLIYYSQIVNDFQKGDIAEGYSVSREKKESFPLTVTSAQKNPTAFYLCASARDRAYEQYFGPGTRLTVT.

The J gene is TRBJ2-1, the V gene TRBV6-5; 7 nucleotides line up with TRBD2. With V trimmed by 6 bases and J by 0 bases, 5 bases remained unmatched. CDR1 is MNHEY and CDR2 is SVGAGI in the germline V gene. The CDR3 totals 15 residues. This CDR3 is CASRDGGSSYNEQFF. The CDR3 region has the DNA TGTGCCAGCAGGGACGGGGGGAGCTCCTACAATGAGCAGTTCTTC.

This clone has a handful of counts. The chain recombines TRBV5-6 with TRBJ2-2, with 10 bases fitting TRBD2. In germline, CDR1 is SGHDT, CDR2 YYEEEE. The V segment lost 4 bases and the J segment 1 base; nucleotides outside the gene matches: 4. The CDR3 runs to 16 residues. As DNA, the CDR3 is TGTGCCAGCAGCACCTTAGCGGGGGGGAACACCGGGGAGCTGTTTTTT. It codes for CASSTLAGGNTGELFF.

The chain carries TRBV7-8 and TRBJ2-2, with 9 bases lining up with TRBD1. Germline V gene lookup returns CDR1 SGHVS and CDR2 FQNEAQ. The CDR3 length is 14 residues. V dropped 6 bases and J dropped 4; count of bases not matched to a gene: 3. CDR3 bases: TGTGCCAGCAGGGGACAGGGCGCCACCGGGGAGCTGTTTTTT. Protein sequence: CASRGQGATGELFF.

The gene calls are TRBV25-1 and TRBJ2-7; the match to TRBD1 covers 8 bases. J was trimmed by 1 base and V by 2 bases; bases with no gene match: 10. Germline V gene lookup returns CDR1 MGHDK and CDR2 SYGVNS. The CDR3 extends over 17 amino acids. This CDR3 is CASSETLGQGRSYEQYF. The CDR3 DNA reads TGTGCCAGCAGTGAAACCCTAGGACAGGGAAGGTCCTACGAGCAGTACTTC.